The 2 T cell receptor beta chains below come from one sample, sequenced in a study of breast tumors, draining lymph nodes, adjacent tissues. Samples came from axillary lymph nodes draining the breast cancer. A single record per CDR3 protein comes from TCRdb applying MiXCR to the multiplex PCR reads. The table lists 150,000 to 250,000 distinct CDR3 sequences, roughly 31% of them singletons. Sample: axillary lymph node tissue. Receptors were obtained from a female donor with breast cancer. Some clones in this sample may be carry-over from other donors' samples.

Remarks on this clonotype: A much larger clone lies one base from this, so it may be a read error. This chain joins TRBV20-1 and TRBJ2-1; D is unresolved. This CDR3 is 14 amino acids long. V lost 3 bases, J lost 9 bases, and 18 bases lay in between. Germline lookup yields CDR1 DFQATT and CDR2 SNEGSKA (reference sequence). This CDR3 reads CSARVEAVSSEQFF. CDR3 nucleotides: TGCAGTGCTAGGGTTGAAGCAGTCAGCTCTGAGCAGTTCTTC.

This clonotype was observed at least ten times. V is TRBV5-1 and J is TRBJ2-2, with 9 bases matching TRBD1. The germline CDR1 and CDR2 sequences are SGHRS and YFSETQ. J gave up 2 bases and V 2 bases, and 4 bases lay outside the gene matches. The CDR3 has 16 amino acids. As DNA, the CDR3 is TGCGCCAGCAGCTTCGGACAGGGGATCAACACCGGGGAGCTGTTTTTT. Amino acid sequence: CASSFGQGINTGELFF.